One sample yielded the 20 T cell receptor beta chains listed below, sequenced in a study of graft-versus-host responses after intestinal transplantation. Method: immunoSEQ multiplex PCR; TCRdb's copy keeps in-frame clones and lacks some. The data contain about 93,000 clones, around 93% of them seen just once; the ten biggest clones take up about 0.5%. These receptors' antigens are unknown. The sequenced sample was unstimulated CD8+ T cells sorted from spleen or lymph node cells, obtained before intestinal transplant. The source is a human donor who received an intestinal transplant.

The chain carries TRBV11-2 and TRBJ2-7; 7 bases align to TRBD2. There are 14 residues in the CDR3. After removal of 1 base from V and 4 bases from J, the junction contained 4 bases not matched to a gene. The germline CDR1 and CDR2 sequences are SGHAT and FQNNGV. CDR3 in DNA: TGTGCCAGCAGCTTAGGCGGGGGTCGGTACGAGCAGTACTTC. Translated, it gives CASSLGGGRYEQYF.

V gene TRBV6-5 combines with J gene TRBJ1-2, with D unresolved. The CDR3 loop spans 14 amino acids. Trimming pared 6 bases from V and 3 bases from J, leaving 14 bases between. Per germline, CDR1 MNHEY and CDR2 SVGAGI. The CDR3 sequence is CASSPYPGDYGYTF. The CDR3 region has the DNA TGTGCCAGCAGCCCATATCCGGGTGACTATGGCTACACCTTC.

CDR3 sequence (DNA): TGTGCCAGCAGCCGCCTTAGGGCGGGAGGTGGCACAGATACGCAGTATTTT. Its protein is CASSRLRAGGGTDTQYF. The chain carries TRBV27 and TRBJ2-3; 8 positions agree with TRBD2. The CDR3 loop spans 17 amino acids. Trimming removed 6 bases from V and 1 base from J; junction bases left unmatched: 12. Germline V gene sequence: CDR1 MNHEY, CDR2 SMNVEV (reference sequence).

J is TRBJ1-6 and V is TRBV2; 8 positions agree with TRBD1. The CDR3 extends over 14 amino acids. CDR1 and CDR2 from the germline V gene are SNHLY and FYNNEI. V lost 6 bases and J lost 6; bases outside the gene matches: 4. The CDR3 DNA follows: TGTGCCAGCAGAAGGACAGGGACTAATTCACCCCTCCACTTT. It encodes CASRRTGTNSPLHF.

The chain is built from TRBV6-5 and TRBJ2-5, with D tentatively TRBD2 (6 bases). Germline CDR1 MNHEY, CDR2 SVGAGI. Trimming removed 5 bases at V and 1 base at J, with 14 bases between. CDR3 size: 15 residues. The CDR3 bases are TGTGCCAGCAGTACGACTAGTAGAACCCAAGAGACCCAGTACTTC. Translating it yields CASSTTSRTQETQYF.

The chain links TRBV4-1 to TRBJ1-2; D is uncertain. The V and J ends lost 2 bases and 4 bases respectively, with 20 bases between them. The V gene's germline CDR1 is MGHRA and CDR2 YSYEKL. This CDR3 is built from 17 residues. The CDR3 sequence is CASSQRNNIEGVYGYTF. The DNA for the CDR3 is TGCGCCAGCAGCCAAAGAAACAACATCGAGGGTGTCTATGGCTACACCTTC.

The chain couples TRBV13 to TRBJ2-3, with 14 bases aligning to TRBD2. From germline, CDR1 is PRHDT and CDR2 FYEKMQ (reference sequence). V shed 3 bases and J 6 bases; nucleotides not matched to a gene: 5. The CDR3 is 16 amino acids. CDR3 region: CASSFGLAGGGDTQYF. In nucleotides, the CDR3 is TGTGCCAGCAGCTTTGGACTAGCGGGAGGAGGGGATACGCAGTATTTT.

The J gene is TRBJ2-6, the V gene TRBV28, with TRBD1 identical over 9 bases. The CDR3 contains 18 residues. The V segment lost 7 bases and the J segment 3 bases; nucleotides outside the gene matches: 13. Germline assignment: CDR1 MDHEN and CDR2 SYDVKM. CDR3 in amino acids: CASTDRDREMVGANVLTF. The CDR3 nucleotides are TGTGCCAGCACGGACCGGGACAGGGAAATGGTTGGGGCCAACGTCCTGACTTTC.

CDR3 sequence: CASSVGAGGAGNEQFF. In nucleotides, the CDR3 is TGTGCCAGCAGCGTCGGAGCAGGGGGCGCAGGCAATGAGCAGTTCTTC. J is TRBJ2-1 and V is TRBV9, with TRBD1 matching over 8 bases. The length of the CDR3 is 16 residues. CDR1 is SGDLS, CDR2 YYNGEE, per germline. The V gene end was trimmed by 2 bases and the J gene end by 6 bases; junction bases not matched to a gene: 10. Using reference TRBV9 and TRBJ2-1 for the parts outside the CDR3, the full variable domain is DSGVTQTPKHLITATGQRVTLRCSPRSGDLSVYWYQQSLDQGLQFLIQYYNGEERAKGNILERFSAQQFPDLHSELNLSSLELGDSALYFCASSVGAGGAGNEQFFGPGTRLTVL.

The CDR3 nucleotides are TGTGCCAGCAGCCCTGGACAGGGCACTGAAGCTTTCTTT. Its protein product is CASSPGQGTEAFF. The gene calls are TRBV7-3 and TRBJ1-1; 8 bases align to TRBD1. This CDR3 is 13 amino acids long. The germline CDR1 and CDR2 sequences are SGHTA and FQGTGA. The junction had 3 bases not matched to a gene; V was cut back by 5 bases and J by 4 bases.

This chain connects TRBV5-1 to TRBJ2-7; D perhaps matches TRBD1 (6 bases). CDR3 length equals 18 residues. From germline, CDR1 is SGHRS and CDR2 YFSETQ. Between the trimmed V and J ends, which lost 4 bases and 1 base, there was a span of 24 bases. The chain's CDR3 is CASSHLPPPWGRSYEQYF. CDR3 bases: TGCGCCAGCAGCCACCTCCCCCCCCCTTGGGGGCGATCCTACGAGCAGTACTTC.

This clone was seen once. The chain links TRBV2 to TRBJ2-3; 14 bases match TRBD2. Germline values: CDR1 SNHLY, CDR2 FYNNEI. The J segment lost 4 bases and the V segment lost 5 bases, leaving 2 bases of the junction unmatched. The CDR3 runs to 15 residues. This CDR3 reads CASSMGLAGADTQYF. The CDR3 region has the DNA TGTGCCAGCAGTATGGGACTAGCGGGGGCAGATACGCAGTATTTT.

This clone was seen once. The same CDR3 can be traced to other DNA sequences in this sample. The chain joins TRBV19 to TRBJ2-1; D gene unclear. V was trimmed by 6 bases and J by 0 bases, leaving 6 bases between them. This CDR3 is 13 amino acids long. CDR1 and CDR2 from the germline V gene are LNHDA and SQIVND (reference sequence). CDR3 DNA: TGTGCCAGTAGCCCCTCCTCCTACAATGAGCAGTTCTTC. Protein product: CASSPSSYNEQFF.

In its sample, this clone was seen once. This sequence joins TRBV5-1 and TRBJ2-3; unclear D gene. The germline V and J ends were trimmed by 2 bases and 0 bases, with 7 bases remaining between them. Germline-derived CDR1 and CDR2 are SGHRS and YFSETQ. The CDR3 has 14 amino acids. The CDR3 here is CASSLITSTDTQYF. CDR3 nucleotide sequence: TGCGCCAGCAGCTTAATAACTAGCACAGATACGCAGTATTTT. Complete variable domain (other parts from reference TRBV5-1 and TRBJ2-3): KAGVTQTPRYLIKTRGQQVTLSCSPISGHRSVSWYQQTPGQGLQFLFEYFSETQRNKGNFPGRFSGRQFSNSRSEMNVSTLELGDSALYLCASSLITSTDTQYFGPGTRLTVL.

The chain links TRBV19 to TRBJ1-5; D gene unclear. The germline V gene has CDR1 LNHDA and CDR2 SQIVND (reference sequence). Trimming pared 6 bases from V and 2 bases from J, leaving 8 bases between. The CDR3 runs 13 residues. CDR3 nucleotide sequence: TGTGCCAGTAGGGAGGGTGGCAATCAGCCCCAGCATTTT. Amino acids: CASREGGNQPQHF.

The chain links TRBV12-5 to TRBJ2-1, with D possibly matching TRBD2 (6 bases). This CDR3 has 14 residues. V was pared by 5 bases and J by 0 bases, with 8 bases between. Germline CDR1 reads LGHNT; CDR2 reads FRNRAP. CDR3 DNA: TGTGCTAGTGGTCCCGGGGGCTCCTACAATGAGCAGTTCTTC. Translating it yields CASGPGGSYNEQFF.

This chain joins TRBV7-8 and TRBJ1-1; 7 bases map to TRBD1. The junction had 4 bases not matched to a gene; V was cut back by 0 bases and J by 6 bases. The V gene's germline CDR1 is SGHVS and CDR2 FQNEAQ. CDR3 length: 14 amino acids. The CDR3, as DNA: TGTGCCAGCAGCTTAGCGACAGGGCTCTCTGAAGCTTTCTTT. Amino acid sequence: CASSLATGLSEAFF.

A note on this clone: Within the sample, other DNA sequences also encode this same CDR3. V and J are TRBV7-6 and TRBJ1-5; 9 bases are shared with TRBD1. The germline gives CDR1 SGHVS, CDR2 FNYEAQ. V was pared by 5 bases and J by 7 bases, with 9 bases of the junction left unmatched. There are 15 residues in the CDR3. CDR3 loop: CASSATDRGGQPQHF. Here the CDR3 DNA reads TGTGCCAGCAGCGCAACGGACAGGGGAGGCCAGCCCCAGCATTTT. The full variable domain, completed using reference TRBV7-6 and TRBJ1-5, is GAGVSQSPRYKVTKRGQDVALRCDPISGHVSLYWYRQALGQGPEFLTYFNYEAQQDKSGLPNDRFSAERPEGSISTLTIQRTEQRDSAMYRCASSATDRGGQPQHFGDGTRLSIL.

The rearrangement links TRBV9 to TRBJ2-1; TRBD1 aligns across 7 bases. This CDR3 has 15 amino acids. Per germline, CDR1 SGDLS and CDR2 YYNGEE. Germline trimming cut 4 bases from V and 5 bases from J; bases unmatched to any gene: 9. The CDR3 nucleotides are TGTGCCAGCAGCCCCCTAGGGGGCGCGAACAATGAGCAGTTCTTC. Protein: CASSPLGGANNEQFF.

The rearrangement links TRBV4-1 to TRBJ2-5, with 12 bases lining up with TRBD2. The J segment lost 3 bases and the V segment lost 0 bases, leaving 8 bases of the junction unmatched. The germline CDR1 and CDR2 sequences are MGHRA and YSYEKL. The CDR3 spans 18 residues. CDR3: CASSQEVSLAGGEETQYF. As DNA, the CDR3 is TGCGCCAGCAGCCAAGAGGTTTCCCTAGCGGGGGGGGAAGAGACCCAGTACTTC.